This TCR beta chain was obtained from a study of blood T cell repertoires in COVID-19. Across the study: COVID-19 samples collected from the United States, Italy and Spain covered acute and convalescent phases. The analysed material was cDNA or gDNA that came from T cells, B-cell-depleted T cells, or PBMCs.

Original handling: Amplifying reference gene primers gave estimates of nucleated cell counts. Measured with immunoSEQ multiplex PCR; TCRdb has only the in-frame clones, and not every one. That table gives V, J and clone size, and the DNA gave D and trimming. The data hold a few hundred thousand clones, with 85% observed a single time. The CDR3 loop spans 14 amino acids. Per germline, CDR1 PRHDT and CDR2 FYEKMQ (reference sequence). Germline trimming cut 2 bases from V and 3 bases from J; bases unmatched to any gene: 1. This clone was seen only once. The V gene is TRBV13, the J gene TRBJ2-7; 10 nucleotides match TRBD1. The sample taken for sequencing was peripheral blood. The TCR comes from a woman aged 18-30 years with acute or convalescent COVID-19. DNA of the CDR3: TGTGCCAGCAGCTTAAGGACAGGGGGCTACGAGCAGTACTTC. As protein: CASSLRTGGYEQYF.